This TCR beta chain stems from a study of identifying expanded T cells in peripheral blood. Healthy donors had no documented immune events, such as infections, while sampled. Here immunoSEQ multiplex PCR was the method, and the copy in TCRdb shows in-frame clones only, minus some. The sample includes about 100,000 clones, roughly 91% of them seen just once. J was trimmed by 8 bases and V by 10 bases; bases with no gene match: 10. The CDR3 loop spans 12 amino acids. Germline V CDR1 and CDR2: SNHLY, FYNNEI. V gene TRBV2 combines with J gene TRBJ1-2; 7 bases agree with TRBD1. Sequencing was done on a sample of blood. The source of this sequence is a person between 18 and 75 years old in good health. CDR3 in DNA: TGTGCCAATGAACAGGGGAGGCGCGGCTACACCTTC. Translating it yields CANEQGRRGYTF.